What follows are 9 T cell receptor beta chains derived from one specimen sequenced in a study of shared clonotypes between healthy human individuals. The method was immunoSEQ multiplex PCR; TCRdb's version includes in-frame clones alone and lacks a portion of them. This table holds approximately 1.5 million clones, roughly 98.5% found once. Specimen: naive CD4+ T cells sorted from blood. Subset described: CD45RA+ positively selected. Every receptor here comes from a man aged 25 to 40 in good health.

This chain joins TRBV7-9 and TRBJ2-3; D is undetermined. The CDR3 runs 12 residues. Looked up from germline, CDR1 is SEHNR and CDR2 is FQNEAQ (reference sequence). V was cut by 5 bases and J by 5 bases, with 8 bases left in between. The CDR3 nucleotides are TGTGCCAGCAGCCTGCTGGGAGATACGCAGTATTTT. Residues: CASSLLGDTQYF.

The rearrangement uses TRBV7-9 and TRBJ1-4; 9 bases are a match to TRBD1. The CDR3 is 18 residues long. Germline V gene data show CDR1 as SEHNR and CDR2 as FQNEAQ (reference sequence). After removal of 5 bases from V and 7 bases from J, the junction contained 17 bases not matched to a gene. The CDR3 protein is CASSQYRDREVVGEKLFF. CDR3 DNA: TGTGCCAGCAGCCAATACCGGGACAGGGAAGTAGTTGGTGAAAAACTGTTTTTT.

The chain carries TRBV9 and TRBJ2-1; weak D call: TRBD2 (6 bases). CDR3 length: 15 amino acids. Germline loops: CDR1 SGDLS, CDR2 YYNGEE. The ends were cut back, 0 bases at V and 9 bases at J, with 16 bases in the middle. CDR3 residues: CASSVEGGRRGEQFF. The CDR3 DNA follows: TGTGCCAGCAGCGTAGAGGGAGGCCGGCGCGGTGAGCAGTTCTTC.

The count of this clone is one. CDR3 in DNA: TGTGCCAGCAGCTTAGCCCCACAGGGATCCTCCACCTTGAACACTGAAGCTTTCTTT. This codes for CASSLAPQGSSTLNTEAFF. The rearrangement joins TRBV11-1 to TRBJ1-1; possible D gene TRBD1, 6 bases. The V gene lost 0 bases and the J gene lost 0 bases, with 20 bases spanning the gap. This CDR3 has 19 residues. Germline-derived CDR1 and CDR2 are SGHAT and FQDESV (reference sequence).

This chain joins TRBV28 and TRBJ2-5; 7 nucleotides match TRBD2. The CDR3 contains 13 residues. Germline V lookup: CDR1 MDHEN, CDR2 SYDVKM. Trimming removed 7 bases from V and 0 bases from J; junction bases left unmatched: 2. This CDR3 is CASKAGDQETQYF. The CDR3 DNA reads TGTGCCAGCAAGGCGGGGGACCAAGAGACCCAGTACTTC.

V gene TRBV7-2 combines with J gene TRBJ2-2; possibly TRBD2 for D (6 bases). Germline V lookup: CDR1 SGHTA, CDR2 FQGNSA. V was pared by 2 bases and J by 6 bases, with 16 bases between. The CDR3 length is 16 residues. In DNA, the CDR3 is TGTGCCAGCAGCTTATCGTCAGGGAGGTTGTCCGGGGAGCTGTTTTTT. The encoded protein is CASSLSSGRLSGELFF.

The rearrangement uses TRBV29-1 and TRBJ2-2, with D perhaps matching TRBD2 (6 bases). The CDR3 is made up of 16 amino acids. Germline CDR1 and CDR2: SQVTM and ANQGSEA. Trimming took off 4 bases at V and 0 bases at J, with 15 bases between the two ends. CDR3 DNA sequence: TGCAGCGTTGCGGGAGTGGCACTCGCGAACACCGGGGAGCTGTTTTTT. Translation gives CSVAGVALANTGELFF.

CDR3 bases: TGTGCCAGTGGTGGCGGGAGGCCTCCAGAGACCCAGTACTTC. The encoded protein is CASGGGRPPETQYF. This rearrangement joins TRBV18 to TRBJ2-5; 8 bases align to TRBD2. CDR1 is KGHSH, CDR2 LQKENI, per germline. Trimming cost V 9 bases and J 4 bases; bases outside gene matches: 10. CDR3 length equals 14 residues.

This chain links TRBV5-4 with TRBJ2-1; D might be TRBD1 (5 bases). CDR1 is SGHNT and CDR2 is YYREEE in the germline V gene (reference sequence). The CDR3 is 16 amino acids. Deletions cut 4 bases from V and 4 bases from J, with 18 bases between. In DNA form, the CDR3 reads TGTGCCAGCAGCCCCCCCCGGGCAGGGAATTACAATGAGCAGTTCTTC. Translation: CASSPPRAGNYNEQFF.